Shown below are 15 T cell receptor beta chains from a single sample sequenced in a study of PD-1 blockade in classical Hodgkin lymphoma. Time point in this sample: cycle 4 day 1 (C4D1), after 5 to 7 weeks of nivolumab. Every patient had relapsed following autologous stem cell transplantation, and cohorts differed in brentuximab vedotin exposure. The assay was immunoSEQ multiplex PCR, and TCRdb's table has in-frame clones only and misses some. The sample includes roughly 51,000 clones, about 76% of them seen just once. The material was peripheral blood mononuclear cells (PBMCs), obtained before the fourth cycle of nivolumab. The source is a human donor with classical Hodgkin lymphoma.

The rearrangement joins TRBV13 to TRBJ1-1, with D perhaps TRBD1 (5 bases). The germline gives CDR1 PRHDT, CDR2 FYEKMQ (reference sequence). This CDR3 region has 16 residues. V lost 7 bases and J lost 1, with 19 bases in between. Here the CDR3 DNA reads TGTGCCAGCATTTTAAGGAGTCTGGGGCGGAACACTGAAGCTTTCTTT. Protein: CASILRSLGRNTEAFF.

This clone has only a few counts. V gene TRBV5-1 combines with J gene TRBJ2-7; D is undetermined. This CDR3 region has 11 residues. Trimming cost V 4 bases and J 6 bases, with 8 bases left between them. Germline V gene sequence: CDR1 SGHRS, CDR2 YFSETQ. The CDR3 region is CASSEHSEQYF. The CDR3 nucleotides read TGCGCCAGCAGCGAACACTCCGAGCAGTACTTC.

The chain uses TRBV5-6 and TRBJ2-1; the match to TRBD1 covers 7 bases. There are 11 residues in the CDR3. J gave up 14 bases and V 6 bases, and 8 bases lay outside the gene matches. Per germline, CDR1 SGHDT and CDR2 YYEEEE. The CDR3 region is CASNFGTVEFF. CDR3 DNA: TGTGCCAGCAACTTCGGGACAGTAGAGTTCTTC.

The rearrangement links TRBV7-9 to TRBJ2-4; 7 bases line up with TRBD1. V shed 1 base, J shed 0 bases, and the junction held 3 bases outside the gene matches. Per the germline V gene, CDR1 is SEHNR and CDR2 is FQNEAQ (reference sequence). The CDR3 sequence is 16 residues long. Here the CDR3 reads CASSLGTGRAKNIQYF. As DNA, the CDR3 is TGTGCCAGCAGCTTAGGGACAGGTAGAGCCAAAAACATTCAGTACTTC.

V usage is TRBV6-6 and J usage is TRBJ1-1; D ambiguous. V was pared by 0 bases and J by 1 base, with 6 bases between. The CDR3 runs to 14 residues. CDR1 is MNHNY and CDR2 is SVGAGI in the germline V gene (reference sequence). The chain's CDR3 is CASSYSNGNTEAFF. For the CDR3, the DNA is TGTGCCAGCAGTTACTCTAATGGGAACACTGAAGCTTTCTTT.

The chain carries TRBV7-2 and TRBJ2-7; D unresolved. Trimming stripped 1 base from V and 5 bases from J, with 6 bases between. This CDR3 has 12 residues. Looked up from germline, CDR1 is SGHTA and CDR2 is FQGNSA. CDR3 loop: CASSLGKNEQYF. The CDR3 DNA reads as TGTGCCAGCAGCTTAGGGAAAAACGAGCAGTACTTC.

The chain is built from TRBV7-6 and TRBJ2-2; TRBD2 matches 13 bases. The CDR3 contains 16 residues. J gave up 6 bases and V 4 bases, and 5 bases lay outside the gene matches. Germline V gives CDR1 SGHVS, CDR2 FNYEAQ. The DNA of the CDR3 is TGTGCCAGCAGCTATACTAGCGGGAGGGCCTCCGGGGAGCTGTTTTTT. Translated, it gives CASSYTSGRASGELFF.

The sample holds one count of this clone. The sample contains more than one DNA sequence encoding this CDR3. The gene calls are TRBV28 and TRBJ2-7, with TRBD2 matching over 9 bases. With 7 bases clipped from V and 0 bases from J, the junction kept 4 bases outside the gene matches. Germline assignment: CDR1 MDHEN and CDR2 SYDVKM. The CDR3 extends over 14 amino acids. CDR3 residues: CASTLSGGSYEQYF. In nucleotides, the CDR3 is TGTGCCAGCACCCTTAGCGGGGGCTCCTACGAGCAGTACTTC. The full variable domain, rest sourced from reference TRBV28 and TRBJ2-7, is DVKVTQSSRYLVKRTGEKVFLECVQDMDHENMFWYRQDPGLGLRLIYFSYDVKMKEKGDIPEGYSVSREKKERFSLILESASTNQTSMYLCASTLSGGSYEQYFGPGTRLTVT.

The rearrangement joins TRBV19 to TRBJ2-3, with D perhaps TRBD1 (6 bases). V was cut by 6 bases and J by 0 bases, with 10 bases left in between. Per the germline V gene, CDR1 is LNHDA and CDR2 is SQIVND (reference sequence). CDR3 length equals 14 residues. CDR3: CASREDSSTDTQYF. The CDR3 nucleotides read TGTGCCAGTAGAGAGGACAGTAGCACAGATACGCAGTATTTT.

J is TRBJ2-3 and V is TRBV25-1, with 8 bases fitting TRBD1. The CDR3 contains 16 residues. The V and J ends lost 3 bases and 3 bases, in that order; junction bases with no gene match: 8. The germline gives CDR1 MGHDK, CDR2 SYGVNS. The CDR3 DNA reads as TGTGCCAGCAGTGACTCAGGGGGCATGTTGACAGATACGCAGTATTTT. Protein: CASSDSGGMLTDTQYF.

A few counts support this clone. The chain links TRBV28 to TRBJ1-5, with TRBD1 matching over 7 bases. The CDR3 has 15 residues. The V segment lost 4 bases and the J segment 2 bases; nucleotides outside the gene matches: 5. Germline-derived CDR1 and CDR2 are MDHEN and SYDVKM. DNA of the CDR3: TGTGCCAGCAGTTACGACGACAGGGGCAATCAGCCCCAGCATTTT. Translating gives CASSYDDRGNQPQHF.

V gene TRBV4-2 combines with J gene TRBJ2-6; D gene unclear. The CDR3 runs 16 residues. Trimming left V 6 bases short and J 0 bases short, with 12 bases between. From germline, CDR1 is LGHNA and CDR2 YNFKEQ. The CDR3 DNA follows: TGTGCCAGCAGACAAATTGGAGACTCTGGGGCCAACGTCCTGACTTTC. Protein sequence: CASRQIGDSGANVLTF.

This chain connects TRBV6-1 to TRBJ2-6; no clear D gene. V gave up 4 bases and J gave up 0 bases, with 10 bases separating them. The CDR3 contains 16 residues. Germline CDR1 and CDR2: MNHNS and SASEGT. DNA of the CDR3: TGTGCCAGCAGTGTTCGGCAGACCTCTGGGGCCAACGTCCTGACTTTC. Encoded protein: CASSVRQTSGANVLTF.

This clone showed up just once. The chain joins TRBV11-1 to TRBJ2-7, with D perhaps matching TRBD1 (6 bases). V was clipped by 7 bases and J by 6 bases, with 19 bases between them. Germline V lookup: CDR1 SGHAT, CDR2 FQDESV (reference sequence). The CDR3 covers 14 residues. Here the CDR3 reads CASIFQGLEAEQYF. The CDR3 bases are TGTGCCAGCATTTTCCAGGGGCTAGAGGCCGAGCAGTACTTC.

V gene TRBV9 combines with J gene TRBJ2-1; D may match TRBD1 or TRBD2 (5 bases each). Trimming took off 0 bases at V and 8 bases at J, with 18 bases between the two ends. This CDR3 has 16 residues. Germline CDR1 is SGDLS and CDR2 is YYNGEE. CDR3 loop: CASSVEGSWSFDEQFF. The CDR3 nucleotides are TGTGCCAGCAGCGTAGAGGGGAGCTGGTCCTTCGATGAGCAGTTCTTC.